This TCR beta chain was identified in a study of blood T cell repertoires in COVID-19. Turning to the study itself: Nucleic acid was either cDNA or gDNA, and it came from T cells, B-cell-depleted T cells, or PBMCs.

Looked up from germline, CDR1 is MNHEY and CDR2 is SVGAGI. The CDR3 spans 12 residues. V lost 6 bases, J lost 10 bases, and 8 bases stayed unmatched. Data came from immunoSEQ multiplex PCR; TCRdb stores just in-frame clones and leaves some out. The sample includes around 140,000 clones, 85% to 90% of them seen just once. Sequences were obtained from peripheral blood. The sequence came from a woman between 45 and 60 years old with active or convalescent COVID-19. This chain links TRBV6-5 with TRBJ1-2; 7 nucleotides line up with TRBD1. The CDR3, as DNA: TGTGCCAGCAGACGACAGGGATGGGTCTACACCTTC. Translating it yields CASRRQGWVYTF.